The present T cell receptor beta chain was sequenced within a study of blood T cell repertoires in COVID-19. Across the study: Both acute and convalescent COVID-19 samples were obtained from the United States, Italy and Spain. Sources were T cells, B-cell-depleted T cells, or PBMCs; the material itself was cDNA or gDNA.

V lost 2 bases and J 4 bases, leaving 8 bases between the germline ends. The CDR3 has 13 amino acids. As processed by the authors: Amplification of reference gene primers was used by the study to estimate nucleated cell counts. The repertoire was sequenced with immunoSEQ multiplex PCR; TCRdb's copy has only in-frame clones and lacks some. Clone size and V and J calls were adopted from that table, with D and trimming inferred from the DNA. The sample lists tens of thousands of clones, about 88% occurring once. This clone was detected once. The chain carries TRBV12-3 or TRBV12-4 and TRBJ1-2; D is possibly TRBD1 (5 bases). The clonotype originates from an older man with acute or convalescent COVID-19. The sequenced sample was peripheral blood. CDR3 in amino acids: CASSLRQPYGYTF. Here the CDR3 DNA reads TGTGCCAGCAGTTTAAGACAGCCCTATGGCTACACCTTC.